The present T cell receptor beta chain was sequenced within a study of blood T cell repertoires in COVID-19. The CDR3 loop spans 16 amino acids. Germline trimming cut 4 bases from V and 2 bases from J; bases unmatched to any gene: 12. The germline V gene encodes CDR1 SGHNT and CDR2 YYREEE (reference sequence). Sequencing was performed with immunoSEQ multiplex PCR; in TCRdb, only in-frame clones are kept and a portion is missing. The table has about 51,000 clones, roughly 84% seen once. The sequence derives from a man aged 80 or over with active COVID-19. Material: peripheral blood. V gene TRBV5-4 combines with J gene TRBJ2-7; 7 bases line up with TRBD2. CDR3 protein: CASSLGGSSAAYEQYF. As DNA, the CDR3 is TGTGCCAGCAGCCTCGGCGGGAGTAGCGCTGCCTACGAGCAGTACTTC.